A selection of T cell receptor beta chains follows, all from one sample in a study of PD-1 blockade in classical Hodgkin lymphoma. The protocol was immunoSEQ multiplex PCR, while the TCRdb copy is restricted to in-frame clones and leaves out a portion. The table has about 44,000 clones, 66% seen once; the top ten hold 3% to 3.5%. The material was peripheral blood mononuclear cells (PBMCs), obtained before the fourth cycle of nivolumab. The receptor source for this set is a human donor with classical Hodgkin lymphoma. Both conserved end residues are part of each CDR3. The D gene is left open where the match is weak. Rows may omit the clone size; those that give it use once, few, many or a size class.

>TRBV28|TRBJ2-5|.|.
TGTGCCAGCAGTTTGGCAGGGTCCGAAGAGACCCAGTACTTC
CASSLAGSEETQYF
>TRBV27|TRBJ2-5|TRBD2|.
TGTGCCAGCAGTCTCAAGGGACTAGCGGGACAAGAGACCCAGTACTTC
CASSLKGLAGQETQYF
>TRBV12-5|TRBJ2-3|TRBD1|.
TGTGCTAGTGCTTTCCACTCCTCCGGGACAGTTAACACAGATACGCAGTATTTT
CASAFHSSGTVNTDTQYF
>TRBV7-2|TRBJ2-2|TRBD2|few
TGTGCCAGCAGCTTAGCCGGCGGGAGGAACGGGGAGCTGTTTTTT
CASSLAGGRNGELFF
>TRBV28|TRBJ1-2|.|.
TGTGCCAGCAGTTTAGACAGTGTACGGGGCTACACCTTC
CASSLDSVRGYTF
>TRBV9|TRBJ1-1|.|.
TGTGCCAGCAGCGGGAGGGGCAGACAGAACACTGAAGCTTTCTTT
CASSGRGRQNTEAFF
>TRBV5-1|TRBJ2-3|.|medium-sized
TGCGCCAGCAGCTTGGAAGGGGGCACAGATACGCAGTATTTT
CASSLEGGTDTQYF
>TRBV28|TRBJ2-7|.|.
TGTGCCAGCAGTTCCCCGGGGGAGTACGAGCAGTACTTC
CASSSPGEYEQYF
>TRBV29-1|TRBJ2-7|.|.
TGCAGCGTTGGACACTTCAGCTACGAGCAGTACTTC
CSVGHFSYEQYF
>TRBV4-3|TRBJ1-2|TRBD1|.
TGCGCCAGCAGCCAAGATGGGACAGGGCTCTATGGCTACACCTTC
CASSQDGTGLYGYTF
>TRBV28|TRBJ1-5|TRBD1|.
TGTGCCAGCAGCTCCGACAGGGTCAAGCAGCCCCAGCATTTT
CASSSDRVKQPQHF
>TRBV7-9|TRBJ2-3|TRBD2|many
TGTGCCAGCAGCGTAATAGGGACTAGTCTAGATACGCAGTATTTT
CASSVIGTSLDTQYF
>TRBV18|TRBJ1-5|.|.
TGTGCCAGCTCACCAGGACCCGGGAACAATCAGCCCCAGCATTTT
CASSPGPGNNQPQHF
>TRBV19|TRBJ2-7|TRBD2|.
TGTGCCAGTAGTCCGTGGGGGGGACGTGACTACGAGCAGTACTTC
CASSPWGGRDYEQYF
>TRBV7-2|TRBJ1-1|.|.
TGTGCCAGCAGCTTAGTGGGCAGGGGCAACACTGAAGCTTTCTTT
CASSLVGRGNTEAFF
>TRBV5-6|TRBJ2-6|.|.
TGTGCCAGCAGCTTGGTGCGCTCTGGGGCCAACGTCCTGACTTTC
CASSLVRSGANVLTF
>TRBV5-1|TRBJ2-3|TRBD2|.
TGCGCCAGCAGCCAGACTAGCGGGAGGGATACGCAGTATTTT
CASSQTSGRDTQYF
>TRBV7-2|TRBJ1-5|.|.
TGTGCCAGCAGCCCATACGTTAGCAATCAGCCCCAGCATTTT
CASSPYVSNQPQHF
>TRBV5-1|TRBJ2-7|.|.
TGCGCCAGCAGCTTGGAGGGTTTGGGGCTAGCGAGCTCCTACGAGCAGTACTTC
CASSLEGLGLASSYEQYF
>TRBV28|TRBJ1-5|.|.
TGTGCCAGCAGGACCGACAGGTTGAGCAATCAGCCCCAGCATTTT
CASRTDRLSNQPQHF
>TRBV7-9|TRBJ1-4|.|.
TGTGCCAGCACCGGACGGGAAAATGAAAAACTGTTTTTT
CASTGRENEKLFF
>TRBV4-3|TRBJ2-3|.|.
TGCGCCAGCAGCCTCGATACTAGCACAGATACGCAGTATTTT
CASSLDTSTDTQYF
>TRBV7-9|TRBJ2-1|TRBD1|.
TGTGCCAGCACCTTTAGGGGGCAGTATAACAATGAGCAGTTCTTC
CASTFRGQYNNEQFF
>TRBV5-6|TRBJ1-1|.|few
TGTGCCAGCAGTTTGGACTCGCGAAGCACTGAAGCTTTCTTT
CASSLDSRSTEAFF
>TRBV11-2|TRBJ1-4|.|.
TGTGCCAGCAGCTCCCCCAGGGAGGGTGAAAAACTGTTTTTT
CASSSPREGEKLFF
>TRBV7-2|TRBJ2-5|.|few
TGTGCCAGCAGCTTTAGGGGGGAGACCCAGTACTTC
CASSFRGETQYF
>TRBV28|TRBJ1-2|.|.
TGTGCCAGCAGTTTTACAGACTACTATGGCTACACCTTC
CASSFTDYYGYTF
>TRBV2|TRBJ2-3|.|.
TGTGCCAGCAGTGAAGATCCGCAGGGGTCGGATACGCAGTATTTT
CASSEDPQGSDTQYF
>TRBV5-1|TRBJ2-2|TRBD2|.
TGCGCCAGCAGCTTGACGGCGGGGGGTAACACCGGGGAGCTGTTTTTT
CASSLTAGGNTGELFF
>TRBV28|TRBJ1-4|.|few
TGTGCCAGCAGTTTATCCCGGAAAGAAAAACTGTTTTTT
CASSLSRKEKLFF
>TRBV6-5|TRBJ1-2|.|.
TGTGCCAGCAGTTATCTCACAGGGCAAGACTATGGCTACACCTTC
CASSYLTGQDYGYTF
>TRBV9|TRBJ2-1|TRBD2|.
TGTGCCAGCAGCGTAGAGCAGCGGGGGGCAAATGAGCAGTTCTTC
CASSVEQRGANEQFF
>TRBV4-1|TRBJ1-1|.|medium-sized
TGCGCCAGCAGCCTTCAACTGACGGGCGGGACTGAAGCTTTCTTT
CASSLQLTGGTEAFF
>TRBV4-3|TRBJ1-5|.|.
TGCGCCAGCAGCCAAGAAGGCCCTGGAGGGTCTAGCAATCAGCCCCAGCATTTT
CASSQEGPGGSSNQPQHF
>TRBV7-2|TRBJ2-4|TRBD2|.
TGTGCCAGCAGCCCCCGGACTAGCGGCGGGAACATTCAGTACTTC
CASSPRTSGGNIQYF
>TRBV10-3|TRBJ2-3|TRBD2|.
TGTGCCTCCGCGGGGGGGGCAGATACGCAGTATTTT
CASAGGADTQYF
>TRBV28|TRBJ1-5|TRBD1|many
TGTGCCAGCAGTACCCCCCGGGACAGGGGAAGCAATCAGCCCCAGCATTTT
CASSTPRDRGSNQPQHF
>TRBV5-6|TRBJ2-4|TRBD1|many
TGTGCCAGCACTGGGACAGGGAGGGGAAACATTCAGTACTTC
CASTGTGRGNIQYF
>TRBV19|TRBJ2-1|TRBD2|.
TGTGCCAGTAGTATGACTAGCGGGAGCTTCGATGAGCAGTTCTTC
CASSMTSGSFDEQFF
>TRBV9|TRBJ1-3|.|.
TGTGCCAGCAGCGTAGAGGGGGAACCGGGAAACACCATATATTTT
CASSVEGEPGNTIYF
>TRBV11-2|TRBJ2-2|.|.
TGTGCCAGCAGCTTAGCGCCGTACCCCGGGGAGCTGTTTTTT
CASSLAPYPGELFF
>TRBV19|TRBJ1-1|.|few
TGTGCCAGTAGTATACAGGGTCAGGGCACTGAAGCTTTCTTT
CASSIQGQGTEAFF
>TRBV6-5|TRBJ2-1|TRBD2|.
TGTGCCAGCACAGACGGACTAGTTTGGTTCTTC
CASTDGLVWFF
>TRBV28|TRBJ1-2|.|.
TGTGCCAGCAGTTTATGGGGGGGCGGAAGCTATGGCTACACCTTC
CASSLWGGGSYGYTF
>TRBV19|TRBJ1-2|.|.
TGTGCCAGTAGTATTGAGACTAACTATGGCTACACCTTC
CASSIETNYGYTF
>TRBV30|TRBJ2-7|.|.
TGTGCCTGGAGCACCAAGGGATTGTCCTACGAGCAGTACTTC
CAWSTKGLSYEQYF
>TRBV6-1|TRBJ1-4|.|.
TGTGCCAGCAGGGCGGGGGGGAGGGTTAATGAAAAACTGTTTTTT
CASRAGGRVNEKLFF
>TRBV6-5|TRBJ1-2|TRBD1|.
TGTGCCAGCAGTTACTTTTATCAGGGACAGGGCCACTACTACACCTTC
CASSYFYQGQGHYYTF
>TRBV6-1|TRBJ2-5|.|.
TGTGCCAGCAGTGCAGGCCAAGTAGCGGAGACCCAGTACTTC
CASSAGQVAETQYF